These 17 T cell receptor beta chains were all obtained from the same sample, sequenced in a study of cytomegalovirus exposure and HLA in healthy donors (dated by TCRdb to the late 2010s). Library creation used the immunoSEQ multiplex PCR assay. For the multiplex PCR, a mixture combining 60 forward primers for TCR Vbeta segments and 13 reverse primers for TCR Jbeta segments was used. As stored in TCRdb, this immuneACCESS dataset retains in-frame rearrangements with V and J assigned. A fraction of the clones does not appear; measured against another copy, unresolved V genes explain less than half of the discrepancy, and the remainder lacks a known reason. The sample includes approximately 200,000 clones, with 80% to 85% observed a single time. The ten largest clonotypes hold 5.5% to 7.5% of the sample. The source material was PBMCs. Source of these receptors: a woman in her fifties or sixties in good health and CMV-seropositive.

This clone has just a few counts. The CDR3 sequence: CASSVDTGRAETQYF. The DNA of the CDR3 is TGTGCCAGCAGCGTAGATACCGGCAGGGCGGAGACCCAGTACTTC. The rearrangement links TRBV9 to TRBJ2-5; maybe TRBD1 (5 bases). CDR3 length: 15 amino acids. V was shortened by 0 bases and J by 5 bases, with 14 bases between the two germline ends. Germline V gene lookup returns CDR1 SGDLS and CDR2 YYNGEE.

The DNA of the CDR3 is TGTGCCAGCAGTTTCGGACTAGCGGGAGGCGATAGCACAGATACGCAGTATTTT. This translates into CASSFGLAGGDSTDTQYF. The rearrangement links TRBV27 to TRBJ2-3, with TRBD2 matching over 14 bases. Germline loops: CDR1 MNHEY, CDR2 SMNVEV (reference sequence). The CDR3 sequence is 18 residues long. V dropped 3 bases and J dropped 0; count of bases not matched to a gene: 5.

CDR3 residues: CASSQGNYGYTF. The CDR3 nucleotides read TGTGCCAGCAGTCAGGGTAACTATGGCTACACCTTC. V is TRBV11-2 and J is TRBJ1-2, with D possibly matching TRBD1 (5 bases). The CDR3 is made up of 12 amino acids. V was clipped by 6 bases and J by 1 base, with 6 bases between them. Looked up from germline, CDR1 is SGHAT and CDR2 is FQNNGV.

The chain employs TRBV27 and TRBJ1-4, with 9 bases aligning to TRBD1. Trimming took 6 bases from V and 7 from J; bases not matched to a gene: 6. Germline CDR1 is MNHEY and CDR2 is SMNVEV (reference sequence). This CDR3 is built from 14 residues. The CDR3 loop is CASRTTGGGEKLFF. CDR3 nucleotides: TGTGCCAGCAGAACGACAGGGGGTGGTGAAAAACTGTTTTTT. The full variable domain, in which reference TRBV27 and TRBJ1-4 provide the parts outside the CDR3, is EAQVTQNPRYLITVTGKKLTVTCSQNMNHEYMSWYRQDPGLGLRQIYYSMNVEVTDKGDVPEGYKVSRKEKRNFPLILESPSPNQTSLYFCASRTTGGGEKLFFGSGTQLSVL.

The chain couples TRBV2 to TRBJ2-5; TRBD1 agrees at 7 bases. The closer fit of TRBJ2-7 to the DNA end suggests the J call may be wrong. CDR1 and CDR2 (germline): SNHLY, FYNNEI. This CDR3 has 12 residues. CDR3 in DNA: TGTGCCAGCAGCCCGGACAGGCACGAGCAGTACTTC. This sequence encodes CASSPDRHEQYF.

This rearrangement joins TRBV11-2 to TRBJ2-5, with D perhaps matching TRBD1 (5 bases). The CDR3 has 16 residues. Trimming stripped 2 bases from V and 5 bases from J, with 18 bases between. Germline V lookup: CDR1 SGHAT, CDR2 FQNNGV. CDR3 coding DNA: TGTGCCAGCAGCTTAAGGGGTGGTGGGGTTACGGAGACCCAGTACTTC. The encoded protein is CASSLRGGGVTETQYF.

The gene calls are TRBV5-4 and TRBJ2-1, with a weak D call TRBD1 (6 bases). With 4 bases removed from V and 1 base from J, the gap between germline ends came to 15 bases. The CDR3 runs to 16 residues. Germline V CDR1 and CDR2: SGHNT, YYREEE (reference sequence). The CDR3 loop reads CASSPLGQGSYNEQFF. As DNA, the CDR3 is TGTGCCAGCAGCCCTTTAGGGCAGGGGTCCTACAATGAGCAGTTCTTC. The whole variable domain, filled in from reference TRBV5-4 and TRBJ2-1, reads ETGVTQSPTHLIKTRGQQVTLRCSSQSGHNTVSWYQQALGQGPQFIFQYYREEENGRGNFPPRFSGLQFPNYSSELNVNALELDDSALYLCASSPLGQGSYNEQFFGPGTRLTVL.

V usage is TRBV27 and J usage is TRBJ2-1; 9 positions match TRBD2. From germline, CDR1 is MNHEY and CDR2 SMNVEV (reference sequence). The CDR3 has 16 amino acids. V was pared by 8 bases and J by 0 bases, with 8 bases of the junction left unmatched. CDR3 protein: CASLESGRSSYNEQFF. DNA for the CDR3: TGTGCCAGCCTAGAGAGCGGGAGGAGCTCCTACAATGAGCAGTTCTTC.

Of note for this clone: The junction shows a germline mismatch at one end, possibly a read error. The V and J genes are TRBV7-9 and TRBJ2-7; tentative D call: TRBD1 (6 bases). The CDR3 sequence is 14 residues long. Germline-derived CDR1 and CDR2 are SEHNR and FQNEAQ (reference sequence). For the CDR3, the DNA is TGTTCCAGCAGCCCAGGAAAGGGGGCCTACGAGCAGTACTTC. This codes for CSSSPGKGAYEQYF.

This chain joins TRBV28 and TRBJ2-7; 8 bases are a match to TRBD2. V was pared by 6 bases and J by 4 bases, with 20 bases of the junction left unmatched. The CDR3 loop spans 18 amino acids. Germline CDR1 is MDHEN and CDR2 is SYDVKM. CDR3 sequence: CASSPGRLSGGGFYEQYF. The CDR3 region has the DNA TGTGCCAGCAGCCCCGGAAGACTCAGCGGGGGAGGCTTTTACGAGCAGTACTTC. Using reference TRBV28 and TRBJ2-7 for the parts outside the CDR3, the full variable domain is DVKVTQSSRYLVKRTGEKVFLECVQDMDHENMFWYRQDPGLGLRLIYFSYDVKMKEKGDIPEGYSVSREKKERFSLILESASTNQTSMYLCASSPGRLSGGGFYEQYFGPGTRLTVT.

The chain carries TRBV5-1 and TRBJ1-4; 9 nucleotides agree with TRBD1. The junction had 8 bases not matched to a gene; V was cut back by 1 base and J by 7 bases. CDR3 size: 16 residues. Germline CDR1 and CDR2: SGHRS and YFSETQ. Written as DNA, the CDR3 is TGCGCCAGCAGCTTGACCACAGGGGGCGCTAGTGAAAAACTGTTTTTT. It yields the protein CASSLTTGGASEKLFF. The full variable domain, in which reference TRBV5-1 and TRBJ1-4 provide the parts outside the CDR3, is KAGVTQTPRYLIKTRGQQVTLSCSPISGHRSVSWYQQTPGQGLQFLFEYFSETQRNKGNFPGRFSGRQFSNSRSEMNVSTLELGDSALYLCASSLTTGGASEKLFFGSGTQLSVL.

The chain joins TRBV23-1 to TRBJ1-5; D ambiguous. TRBV23-1 is identified as an open reading frame with a role that is uncertain. This CDR3 spans 16 amino acids. Trimming left V 4 bases short and J 3 bases short, with 16 bases between. The chain's CDR3 is CASSPQSTGYNQPQHF. The CDR3 bases are TGCGCCAGCAGTCCCCAATCTACGGGGTACAATCAGCCCCAGCATTTT.

This chain connects TRBV7-6 to TRBJ2-3; 10 bases align to TRBD2. Germline assignment: CDR1 SGHVS and CDR2 FNYEAQ. This CDR3 region has 16 residues. The J segment lost 2 bases and the V segment lost 6 bases, leaving 8 bases of the junction unmatched. CDR3 in amino acids: CASSRRSGRDTDTQYF. CDR3 in DNA: TGTGCCAGCAGTCGTCGGAGCGGGAGGGACACAGATACGCAGTATTTT.

The J gene is TRBJ1-1, the V gene TRBV11-2; maybe TRBD1 (5 bases). V dropped 3 bases and J dropped 5 bases, with 19 bases sitting between them. This CDR3 comprises 16 residues. Germline V gives CDR1 SGHAT, CDR2 FQNNGV. The CDR3 bases are TGTGCCAGCAGCTTTCAAGCAGGGTTGAGAAGGACTGAAGCTTTCTTT. Translation: CASSFQAGLRRTEAFF.

CDR3 amino acids: CASGLGQGRYISGNTIYF. DNA of the CDR3: TGTGCCAGCGGACTAGGACAGGGACGCTACATCTCTGGAAACACCATATATTTT. The genes are TRBV2 and TRBJ1-3, with 8 bases lining up with TRBD1. This CDR3 has 18 residues. J was trimmed by 0 bases and V by 8 bases; bases with no gene match: 15. Germline V gives CDR1 SNHLY, CDR2 FYNNEI.

The CDR3 here is CASSRDRNSPLHF. CDR3 DNA sequence: TGTGCCAGCAGCCGGGACAGAAATTCACCCCTCCACTTT. The chain combines TRBV11-3 with TRBJ1-6, with 7 bases that match TRBD1. CDR1 is SGHNT, CDR2 YENEEA, per germline. The CDR3 has 13 amino acids. Losses at the gene ends were 5 bases for V and 7 bases for J; bases not matched to a gene: 2.

The CDR3 DNA is TGTGCCAGTAGATACCGCGGGGATTCCTACAATGAGCAGTTCTTC. Translated: CASRYRGDSYNEQFF. J is TRBJ2-1 and V is TRBV19, with D possibly being TRBD2 (6 bases). Germline V CDR1 and CDR2: LNHDA, SQIVND (reference sequence). Trimming left V 6 bases short and J 1 base short, with 13 bases between. CDR3 length equals 15 residues.